Below are 25 T cell receptor beta chains sequenced from a single sample in a study of blood T cell repertoires in COVID-19. Some clones are missing from TCRdb's copy, which holds only in-frame ones; the method was immunoSEQ multiplex PCR. The sample lists tens of thousands of clones, approximately 80% occurring once. The sequenced sample consisted of peripheral blood. The receptors shown here come from a man in his 70s with acute or convalescent COVID-19.

Notes on this clone: One junction end disagrees with the germline gene, perhaps due to a read error. The chain couples TRBV28 to TRBJ1-2; 9 nucleotides agree with TRBD1. Germline loops: CDR1 MDHEN, CDR2 SYDVKM. CDR3 length: 17 residues. CDR3 DNA sequence: TGTGCCAGCAGATTATTACGGGGACAGGGATGGCCATATGGCTACACCTTC. It codes for CASRLLRGQGWPYGYTF.

This chain joins TRBV27 and TRBJ1-4; D is unresolved. Deletions cut 5 bases from V and 5 bases from J, with 12 bases between. The CDR3 is made up of 14 amino acids. The germline V gene has CDR1 MNHEY and CDR2 SMNVEV (reference sequence). The CDR3 region has the DNA TGTGCCAGCAGTGGACTTCCGCAAAATGAAAAACTGTTTTTT. Residues: CASSGLPQNEKLFF.

The chain carries TRBV7-9 and TRBJ2-7; the D gene is possibly TRBD1 (6 bases). The ends were cut back, 6 bases at V and 3 bases at J, with 15 bases in the middle. The CDR3 length is 14 residues. Germline values: CDR1 SEHNR, CDR2 FQNEAQ (reference sequence). The CDR3: CASRIGGQHYEQYF. CDR3 DNA sequence: TGTGCCAGCAGAATAGGTGGACAGCACTACGAGCAGTACTTC.

There are a few counts of this clone. The genes are TRBV27 and TRBJ2-3; D might be TRBD2 (6 bases). Deletions cut 3 bases from V and 6 bases from J, with 19 bases between. CDR1 is MNHEY, CDR2 SMNVEV, per germline (reference sequence). The CDR3 is 16 amino acids. CDR3 DNA sequence: TGTGCCAGCAGTTTTCTTTCGCGGGGTCAAGGCGATACGCAGTATTTT. It translates to CASSFLSRGQGDTQYF.

The rearrangement links TRBV5-4 to TRBJ2-2; D uncertain. In germline, CDR1 is SGHNT, CDR2 YYREEE (reference sequence). V shed 1 base and J shed 1 base, with 5 bases lying between them. The CDR3 sequence is 14 residues long. This CDR3 reads CASSLIQNTGELFF. The CDR3 DNA reads as TGTGCCAGCAGCTTGATACAGAACACCGGGGAGCTGTTTTTT.

By sample fraction, this clone is medium-sized. The gene calls are TRBV5-6 and TRBJ1-1; D is perhaps TRBD1 (6 bases). The CDR3 runs to 16 residues. CDR1 and CDR2 from the germline V gene are SGHDT and YYEEEE. V lost 4 bases and J 1 base, leaving 17 bases between the germline ends. The CDR3 nucleotides read TGTGCCAGCAGCGCTCTACAGGGATGGACGAACACTGAAGCTTTCTTT. Translation: CASSALQGWTNTEAFF.

The chain links TRBV3-1 (or the pseudogene TRBV3-2) to TRBJ1-1; no clear D. The V gene lost 4 bases and the J gene lost 0 bases, with 6 bases spanning the gap. The CDR3 spans 13 residues. From germline, CDR1 is LGHDT and CDR2 YNNKEL (reference sequence). DNA of the CDR3: TGTGCCAGCAGCCCTAGATTGAACACTGAAGCTTTCTTT. It is translated as CASSPRLNTEAFF.

The V gene is TRBV18, the J gene TRBJ2-3; TRBD2 matches at 7 bases. Germline values: CDR1 KGHSH, CDR2 LQKENI. CDR3 size: 16 residues. With V trimmed by 6 bases and J by 2 bases, 11 bases remained unmatched. The CDR3: CASSSSLAATTDTQYF. The CDR3 bases are TGTGCCAGCTCGTCCTCTCTAGCGGCAACCACAGATACGCAGTATTTT.

The rearrangement links TRBV28 to TRBJ1-5; tentative D call: TRBD1 (5 bases). The CDR3 is 15 residues long. Germline-derived CDR1 and CDR2 are MDHEN and SYDVKM. V lost 3 bases to trimming and J lost 2 bases, with 11 bases between them. The CDR3 spells CASSLGGLGNQPQHF. In DNA form, the CDR3 reads TGTGCCAGCAGTTTGGGGGGACTGGGCAATCAGCCCCAGCATTTT.

Concerning this clone: The same CDR3 arises from other DNA sequences in this sample as well. The V call is TRBV7-9, the J call TRBJ1-2; 9 nucleotides line up with TRBD1. This CDR3 region has 13 residues. CDR1 is SEHNR, CDR2 FQNEAQ, per germline (reference sequence). With V trimmed by 5 bases and J by 4 bases, 2 bases remained unmatched. The CDR3 nucleotides are TGTGCCAGCAGCCCGGGACAGGGCTATGGCTACACCTTC. It codes for CASSPGQGYGYTF.

The chain has TRBV29-1 and TRBJ2-7; 7 bases line up with TRBD1. Germline V CDR1 and CDR2: SQVTM, ANQGSEA. Germline trimming cut 1 base from V and 1 base from J; bases unmatched to any gene: 4. The CDR3 has 14 amino acids. CDR3: CSVEAQGQSYEQYF. The CDR3 bases are TGCAGCGTTGAAGCCCAGGGACAGTCCTACGAGCAGTACTTC.

The CDR3 sequence: CASSGGQEKLFF. For the CDR3, the DNA is TGTGCCAGTAGTGGGGGACAGGAAAAACTGTTTTTT. The chain uses TRBV19 and TRBJ1-4; 7 bases match TRBD1. The junction had 2 bases not matched to a gene; V was cut back by 5 bases and J by 8 bases. The germline gives CDR1 LNHDA, CDR2 SQIVND (reference sequence). The CDR3 has 12 residues.

The chain combines TRBV30 with TRBJ2-7; 8 positions match TRBD1. Germline CDR1 and CDR2: GTSNPN and SVGIG (reference sequence). V was clipped by 3 bases and J by 4 bases; unmatched bases: 2. The CDR3 contains 12 residues. The CDR3 bases are TGTGCCTGGAGCCGACAGGGGTACGAGCAGTACTTC. Protein product: CAWSRQGYEQYF.

The genes are TRBV3-1 (or the pseudogene TRBV3-2) and TRBJ1-6, with TRBD1 as a possible D gene (5 bases). CDR1 is LGHDT, CDR2 YNNKEL, per germline (reference sequence). The V and J ends lost 6 bases and 7 bases respectively, with 10 bases between them. The CDR3 runs to 13 residues. CDR3 DNA: TGTGCCAGCAGTCAAAACAGGAATTCACCCCTCCACTTT. Amino acid sequence: CASSQNRNSPLHF.

This clone was recorded once. The rearrangement joins TRBV6-5 to TRBJ1-1, with unresolved D. The germline V gene has CDR1 MNHEY and CDR2 SVGAGI. The V and J ends lost 6 bases and 1 base respectively, with 15 bases between them. The CDR3 loop spans 15 amino acids. CDR3 nucleotide sequence: TGTGCCAGCAGGTGGGAGGCACGGAGGAACACTGAAGCTTTCTTT. This gives the protein CASRWEARRNTEAFF.

The CDR3 nucleotides read TGTGCCAGCAGTTACTCCAGGACAGGGCCCCCCTACGAGCAGTACTTC. It yields the protein CASSYSRTGPPYEQYF. The chain joins TRBV6-5 to TRBJ2-7, with TRBD1 matching 8 bases. The CDR3 covers 16 residues. The V gene's germline CDR1 is MNHEY and CDR2 SVGAGI. Germline trimming cut 0 bases from V and 2 bases from J; bases unmatched to any gene: 6.

The chain couples TRBV11-2 to TRBJ2-5, with 7 positions matching TRBD2. The J segment lost 6 bases and the V segment lost 2 bases, leaving 12 bases of the junction unmatched. The CDR3 runs 16 residues. Germline CDR1 and CDR2: SGHAT and FQNNGV. CDR3 bases: TGTGCCAGCAGCTTAACAGCGGGGACGGCTAAGAAGACCCAGTACTTC. Translation gives CASSLTAGTAKKTQYF.

This clone was recorded once. In DNA, the CDR3 is TGCGCCAGCAGCCCCGCGGACTCCAATAGCTATGGCTACACCTTC. Translation gives CASSPADSNSYGYTF. This chain connects TRBV4-3 to TRBJ1-2; D not resolved. The germline V and J ends were trimmed by 4 bases and 4 bases, with 16 bases remaining between them. This CDR3 has 15 residues. Germline-derived CDR1 and CDR2 are LGHNA and YSLEER.

The chain joins TRBV30 to TRBJ2-1; a weak D match, TRBD1 (6 bases). Germline CDR1 and CDR2: GTSNPN and SVGIG (reference sequence). CDR3 size: 14 residues. V gave up 0 bases and J gave up 1 base, with 7 bases separating them. The CDR3 DNA follows: TGTGCCTGGAGTGTAACAGGGTCCTACAATGAGCAGTTCTTC. This translates into CAWSVTGSYNEQFF. Supplemented by reference TRBV30 and TRBJ2-1, the full variable domain reads SQTIHQWPATLVQPVGSPLSLECTVEGTSNPNLYWYRQAAGRGLQLLFYSVGIGQISSEVPQNLSASRPQDRQFILSSKKLLLSDSGFYLCAWSVTGSYNEQFFGPGTRLTVL.

The chain couples TRBV7-2 to TRBJ2-3; 16 nucleotides align to TRBD2. V shed 3 bases and J 4 bases; nucleotides not matched to a gene: 1. Per the germline V gene, CDR1 is SGHTA and CDR2 is FQGNSA. This CDR3 region has 16 residues. CDR3 in DNA: TGTGCCAGCAGCTTGGGGACTAGCGGGGGGGCAGATACGCAGTATTTT. Its protein is CASSLGTSGGADTQYF.

V is TRBV28 and J is TRBJ2-1, with 10 bases identical to TRBD2. J was trimmed by 8 bases and V by 9 bases; bases with no gene match: 7. Per germline, CDR1 MDHEN and CDR2 SYDVKM. The CDR3 is 13 amino acids. The CDR3 region is CASEREGRDEQFF. The CDR3 nucleotides are TGTGCCAGTGAGCGGGAGGGTAGGGATGAGCAGTTCTTC.

The V gene is TRBV20-1, the J gene TRBJ1-1; 7 bases line up with TRBD1. This CDR3 spans 11 amino acids. Losses at the gene ends were 2 bases for V and 11 bases for J; bases not matched to a gene: 5. From germline, CDR1 is DFQATT and CDR2 SNEGSKA (reference sequence). CDR3 nucleotides: TGCAGTGCTAGAATACAGGGGTTGGCTTTCTTT. It specifies CSARIQGLAFF.

This clone was picked up a small number of times. V usage is TRBV4-3 and J usage is TRBJ1-6; D gene unclear. The germline V and J ends were trimmed by 2 bases and 10 bases, with 12 bases remaining between them. Germline CDR1 and CDR2: LGHNA and YSLEER. The CDR3 spans 14 residues. The CDR3: CASSQQGERSPLHF. The CDR3 DNA reads TGCGCCAGCAGCCAACAAGGAGAGCGATCACCCCTCCACTTT.

The rearrangement links TRBV9 to TRBJ2-5, with TRBD1 identical over 9 bases. The length of the CDR3 is 15 residues. The trim removed 0 bases at V and 1 base at J, leaving 1 base unmatched. Germline CDR1 reads SGDLS; CDR2 reads YYNGEE. Written as DNA, the CDR3 is TGTGCCAGCAGCGTAGTGGGACAGGGCCAAGAGACCCAGTACTTC. Translated, it gives CASSVVGQGQETQYF.

This chain joins TRBV29-1 and TRBJ2-2; unclear D gene. Germline CDR1 and CDR2: SQVTM and ANQGSEA. V shed 7 bases and J shed 4 bases, with 7 bases lying between them. The CDR3 length is 11 residues. For the CDR3, the DNA is TGCAGCGGCGGATTCACCGGGGAGCTGTTTTTT. This encodes CSGGFTGELFF.